The TCR beta chain described here comes from a study of T cells after yellow fever vaccination. This clonotype was observed at least ten times. Using its own MiXCR run on the 5' RACE reads, TCRdb lists one record per CDR3 protein. This sample yields 340,000 or so distinct CDR3 sequences, of which about an eighth are seen a single time; roughly 3.1% belongs to the top ten. V lost 2 bases and J lost 7, with 12 bases in between. CDR3 length equals 15 residues. CDR1 SGHAT and CDR2 FQNNGV come from the germline V gene. The chain couples TRBV11-2 to TRBJ1-6; D is unclear. Sequenced material: CD4+ T cells sorted from PBMCs, taken 15 days after the yellow fever booster vaccination. The source is a man younger than 35 who received the YFV17D yellow fever vaccine. The CDR3 sequence: CASSLHPGSNSPLHF. CDR3 nucleotide sequence: TGTGCCAGCAGCTTACATCCGGGTAGCAATTCACCCCTCCACTTT.